This T cell receptor beta chain was captured in a study of tumor-infiltrating lymphocytes in oesophageal squamous cell carcinoma. TCRdb independently ran MiXCR on the PCR reads; one entry per CDR3 protein. The data hold some 16,000 distinct CDR3 sequences, with around 52% observed a single time. Trimming stripped 2 bases from V and 1 base from J, with 8 bases between. CDR1 and CDR2 (germline): SGHNT, YENEEA. The CDR3 is 14 amino acids. This clonotype is classed as medium-sized (0.01 to 0.1%). Sequencing input: esophageal tumor tissue. This chain connects TRBV11-3 to TRBJ2-5; tentatively, D is TRBD1 (6 bases). The origin of this receptor is a male donor with esophageal squamous cell carcinoma. The CDR3 DNA reads TGTGCCAGCAGCTTATCGGACAGCCAAGAGACCCAGTACTTC. Its translation is CASSLSDSQETQYF.